What follows describes a single T cell receptor (beta chain). The antigen is not known. The source of the sample is a study of response to subunit inactivated influenza vaccine. Whole-study findings and limits: New T cells are recruited in small numbers by each seasonal influenza vaccination, according to the authors' suggestion.

TCRdb ran MiXCR on the RT-PCR reads and lists one entry per CDR3 protein. The data contain around 710,000 distinct CDR3 sequences, 11% to 15% of them singletons. Trimming shortened V by 1 base and J by 3 bases, and 17 bases separated the two germline ends. Germline lookup yields CDR1 SGHTA and CDR2 FQGNSA. This CDR3 is built from 17 residues. Here the sequenced sample was PBMCs from blood, taken approximately 15 days before vaccination. The receptor was isolated from a man aged 45-60 years who received an inactivated influenza vaccine. The chain employs TRBV7-2 and TRBJ2-3; D is possibly TRBD1 or TRBD2 (5 bases each). Written as DNA, the CDR3 is TGTGCCAGCAGCTTAGGACAGCCCGGCGGCGGGACAGATACGCAGTATTTT. Amino acids: CASSLGQPGGGTDTQYF.